This passage covers 19 T cell receptor beta chains from one sample sequenced in a study of blood T cell repertoires in COVID-19. The assay was immunoSEQ multiplex PCR, and TCRdb's table has in-frame clones only and misses some. This table holds over 85,000 clones, around 80% found once. Sequenced material: peripheral blood. These receptors were obtained from a man aged 55 to 69 with acute or convalescent COVID-19.

V is TRBV7-2 and J is TRBJ1-2, with a weak D call TRBD1 (6 bases). Between the trimmed V and J ends, which lost 2 bases and 4 bases, there was a span of 8 bases. The length of the CDR3 is 13 residues. CDR1 and CDR2 from the germline V gene are SGHTA and FQGNSA. The CDR3 region is CASSLTGSYGYTF. The CDR3 region has the DNA TGTGCCAGCAGCTTAACAGGGAGCTATGGCTACACCTTC.

The chain joins TRBV18 to TRBJ2-3, with D perhaps TRBD1 (5 bases). The CDR3 runs 15 residues. V lost 7 bases and J lost 1, with 15 bases in between. Germline lookup yields CDR1 KGHSH and CDR2 LQKENI. The CDR3 nucleotides read TGTGCCAGCTTCTTGAGTGGCAGGGGCACAGATACGCAGTATTTT. Translating it yields CASFLSGRGTDTQYF.

CDR3 sequence reads: CASSVGQGNQPQHF. CDR3 nucleotides: TGTGCCAGCAGCGTAGGACAGGGCAATCAGCCCCAGCATTTT. The J gene is TRBJ1-5, the V gene TRBV9; a weak D match, TRBD1 (6 bases). Deletions cut 0 bases from V and 2 bases from J, with 6 bases between. Germline V gene data show CDR1 as SGDLS and CDR2 as YYNGEE. The CDR3 is made up of 14 amino acids.

This sequence joins TRBV2 and TRBJ2-1; TRBD2 agrees at 12 bases. The ends lost 6 bases at V and 8 bases at J; junction bases unmatched: 8. The length of the CDR3 is 15 residues. In germline, CDR1 is SNHLY, CDR2 FYNNEI. CDR3 nucleotides: TGTGCCAGCAGGTCCCGACTAGCGGGGGAGGATGAGCAGTTCTTC. This encodes CASRSRLAGEDEQFF. Filled out from reference TRBV2 and TRBJ2-1, the complete variable domain reads EPEVTQTPSHQVTQMGQEVILRCVPISNHLYFYWYRQILGQKVEFLVSFYNNEISEKSEIFDDQFSVERPDGSNFTLKIRSTKLEDSAMYFCASRSRLAGEDEQFFGPGTRLTVL.

The V and J genes are TRBV7-2 and TRBJ2-7; possible D gene TRBD1, 6 bases. The V gene's germline CDR1 is SGHTA and CDR2 FQGNSA. V shed 2 bases and J shed 4 bases, with 9 bases lying between them. The CDR3 has 13 amino acids. The CDR3 loop is CASSLRTDYEQYF. Here the CDR3 DNA reads TGTGCCAGCAGCTTACGGACAGATTACGAGCAGTACTTC.

This clone was seen a few times. The genes are TRBV5-1 and TRBJ1-2; D is ambiguous. Germline V gene lookup returns CDR1 SGHRS and CDR2 YFSETQ. This CDR3 comprises 17 residues. Deletions cut 1 base from V and 2 bases from J, with 18 bases between. CDR3 sequence (DNA): TGCGCCAGCAGCTTGCGTTCCGGGAGAGAAGGAAACTATGGCTACACCTTC. This gives the protein CASSLRSGREGNYGYTF.

The chain uses TRBV4-2 and TRBJ2-5; weak D call: TRBD2 (6 bases). This CDR3 comprises 16 residues. The germline CDR1 and CDR2 sequences are LGHNA and YNFKEQ. Trimming took 4 bases from V and 1 from J, leaving 16 bases between them. Here the CDR3 DNA reads TGTGCCAGCAGCCGAGGAACCCTAGCGAGCCAAGAGACCCAGTACTTC. Protein sequence: CASSRGTLASQETQYF.

This clone was observed a handful of times. The chain couples TRBV5-8 to TRBJ1-4, with 7 bases aligning to TRBD1. Germline CDR1 SGHTS, CDR2 YDEGEE. J gave up 8 bases and V 4 bases, and 8 bases lay outside the gene matches. CDR3 length: 14 amino acids. CDR3 loop: CASSRARGREKLFF. The DNA of the CDR3 is TGTGCCAGCAGCCGAGCGAGGGGGCGGGAAAAACTGTTTTTT.

The count of this clone is one. The chain has TRBV18 and TRBJ1-1; perhaps TRBD1 as D (6 bases). This CDR3 comprises 15 residues. Trimming took 3 bases from V and 1 from J, leaving 12 bases between them. Germline V gene sequence: CDR1 KGHSH, CDR2 LQKENI. The CDR3 DNA is TGTGCCAGCTCACCCATGGGGGCGCAGAACACTGAAGCTTTCTTT. Translating gives CASSPMGAQNTEAFF.

The chain is built from TRBV30 and TRBJ1-5, with D possibly matching TRBD1 (6 bases). Trimming removed 3 bases from V and 3 bases from J, with 18 bases in between. CDR3 length: 16 amino acids. CDR1 GTSNPN and CDR2 SVGIG come from the germline V gene (reference sequence). CDR3 residues: CAWSQEGGSLNQPQHF. The CDR3 DNA reads as TGTGCCTGGAGCCAGGAAGGGGGATCCCTCAATCAGCCCCAGCATTTT.

The chain couples TRBV29-1 to TRBJ2-7, with 9 bases matching TRBD2. CDR3 size: 11 residues. Trimming at V came to 4 bases and at J to 12 bases, leaving 7 bases not matched to a gene. Germline V lookup: CDR1 SQVTM, CDR2 ANQGSEA. The CDR3: CSVGVGLALYF. The CDR3, as DNA: TGCAGCGTTGGGGTAGGACTAGCGTTGTACTTC.

This clone occurred once. This rearrangement joins TRBV2 to TRBJ1-2; perhaps TRBD1 as D (5 bases). The CDR3 is 16 residues long. CDR1 and CDR2 from the germline V gene are SNHLY and FYNNEI. V was trimmed by 0 bases and J by 2 bases, leaving 13 bases between them. CDR3 sequence (DNA): TGTGCCAGCAGTGAAGCGCTTCAGGGATGGAACTATGGCTACACCTTC. This codes for CASSEALQGWNYGYTF.

For the CDR3, the DNA is TGTGCCAGCAAGGAGGGGGCCCGGGAAAAACTGTTTTTT. It is translated as CASKEGAREKLFF. The gene calls are TRBV6-5 and TRBJ1-4; 7 nucleotides line up with TRBD1. Losses at the gene ends were 7 bases for V and 8 bases for J; bases not matched to a gene: 7. The CDR3 totals 13 residues. Germline lookup yields CDR1 MNHEY and CDR2 SVGAGI.

The CDR3 loop is CASSSTSMGPGYGYTF. CDR3 DNA sequence: TGTGCCAGCAGCTCAACTTCGATGGGGCCGGGCTATGGCTACACCTTC. The J gene is TRBJ1-2, the V gene TRBV28; the D gene is possibly TRBD1 (5 bases). This CDR3 region has 16 residues. Per the germline V gene, CDR1 is MDHEN and CDR2 is SYDVKM. V was cut by 6 bases and J by 4 bases, with 21 bases left in between.

The chain links TRBV3-1 (or the pseudogene TRBV3-2) to TRBJ1-1; tentative D call: TRBD1 (5 bases). Germline V gene data show CDR1 as LGHDT and CDR2 as YNNKEL (reference sequence). The CDR3 has 14 amino acids. The V gene lost 5 bases and the J gene lost 1 base, with 11 bases spanning the gap. CDR3 sequence reads: CASSSDSQNTEAFF. CDR3 nucleotides: TGTGCCAGCAGCTCCGACAGCCAGAACACTGAAGCTTTCTTT.

This clone was detected only once. The chain couples TRBV7-2 to TRBJ2-5, with D unresolved. CDR1 and CDR2 (germline): SGHTA, FQGNSA. The CDR3 spans 16 residues. V lost 2 bases and J lost 1, with 14 bases in between. The CDR3 region has the DNA TGTGCCAGCAGCTTATCTTCCACCTCACTCCAAGAGACCCAGTACTTC. It encodes CASSLSSTSLQETQYF.

The gene calls are TRBV19 and TRBJ2-1; 9 nucleotides match TRBD2. V lost 8 bases and J lost 3; bases outside the gene matches: 5. Germline assignment: CDR1 LNHDA and CDR2 SQIVND (reference sequence). There are 14 residues in the CDR3. The CDR3 region is CASVERGVYNEQFF. CDR3 DNA sequence: TGTGCCAGTGTTGAGCGGGGGGTCTACAATGAGCAGTTCTTC.

This chain joins TRBV7-8 and TRBJ1-3; 9 bases line up with TRBD1. The ends lost 5 bases at V and 0 bases at J; junction bases unmatched: 5. This CDR3 comprises 16 residues. Germline V gene data show CDR1 as SGHVS and CDR2 as FQNEAQ. In nucleotides, the CDR3 is TGTGCCAGCAGCCCGGGACAGGGCTTCTCTGGAAACACCATATATTTT. Its protein product is CASSPGQGFSGNTIYF.

A single count supports this clone. The V call is TRBV15, the J call TRBJ2-1; D perhaps matches TRBD1 (5 bases). Germline lookup yields CDR1 LNHNV and CDR2 YYDKDF (reference sequence). Trimming took off 8 bases at V and 5 bases at J, with 13 bases between the two ends. The CDR3 sequence is 13 residues long. The CDR3 DNA sequence: TGTGCCACCCACCAGGGCGGACACAATGAGCAGTTCTTC. Translation gives CATHQGGHNEQFF.